Shown below are 28 T cell receptor beta chains from a single sample sequenced in a study of blood T cell repertoires in COVID-19. Clones were read by immunoSEQ multiplex PCR, and TCRdb kept only the in-frame ones, dropping some. Here the sample spans tens of thousands of clones, roughly 73% being singletons. Material: peripheral blood. Receptors originate from a human donor in a cohort sampled during active COVID-19.

The V and J genes are TRBV18 and TRBJ2-7, with TRBD2 matching 11 bases. J was trimmed by 4 bases and V by 2 bases; bases with no gene match: 7. Per germline, CDR1 KGHSH and CDR2 LQKENI. The CDR3 totals 16 residues. CDR3 protein: CASSPITSGGFYEQYF. CDR3 coding DNA: TGTGCCAGCTCACCAATTACTAGCGGGGGTTTTTACGAGCAGTACTTC.

The V and J genes are TRBV3-1 (or the pseudogene TRBV3-2) and TRBJ1-4; D not certain. Germline V CDR1 and CDR2: LGHDT, YNNKEL (reference sequence). Trimming took 0 bases from V and 6 from J, leaving 11 bases between them. The CDR3 loop spans 15 amino acids. Written as DNA, the CDR3 is TGTGCCAGCAGCCAAGATCCGGGATCCGATGAAAAACTGTTTTTT. Translating gives CASSQDPGSDEKLFF.

The J gene is TRBJ1-6, the V gene TRBV3-1 (or the pseudogene TRBV3-2); 10 bases are a match to TRBD1. This CDR3 comprises 16 residues. Unmatched junction bases numbered 9, after V lost 4 bases and J lost 9 bases. CDR1 LGHDT and CDR2 YNNKEL come from the germline V gene (reference sequence). This CDR3 is CASSPTRGTGVSPLHF. CDR3 nucleotides: TGTGCCAGCAGCCCCACGCGAGGGACAGGGGTTTCACCCCTCCACTTT.

This clone was counted a few times. This chain links TRBV6-5 with TRBJ2-2, with a possible D match to TRBD1 (5 bases). The V end lost 6 bases, the J end lost 2 bases, and 13 bases lay between the germline ends. The CDR3 spans 15 residues. Germline V gene sequence: CDR1 MNHEY, CDR2 SVGAGI. The CDR3: CASSTARVNTGELFF. The CDR3 DNA follows: TGTGCCAGCAGCACTGCCAGGGTAAACACCGGGGAGCTGTTTTTT.

The rearrangement joins TRBV24-1 to TRBJ2-5; 7 bases are a match to TRBD1. Trimming removed 0 bases from V and 2 bases from J; junction bases left unmatched: 5. Per germline, CDR1 KGHDR and CDR2 SFDVKD. The CDR3 consists of 16 residues. CDR3 sequence (DNA): TGTGCCACCAGTGATTTGGGGACAGAGTATCAAGAGACCCAGTACTTC. It is translated as CATSDLGTEYQETQYF.

The chain is built from TRBV6-6 and TRBJ1-4, with 7 bases that match TRBD1. V shed 5 bases, J shed 4 bases, and the junction held 10 bases outside the gene matches. Germline V CDR1 and CDR2: MNHNY, SVGAGI (reference sequence). The CDR3 consists of 16 residues. The CDR3: CASSPGRGRGNEKLFF. CDR3 bases: TGTGCCAGCAGTCCCGGAAGGGGGCGAGGTAATGAAAAACTGTTTTTT.

The chain carries TRBV7-2 and TRBJ1-4; 8 positions match TRBD1. With 5 bases clipped from V and 6 bases from J, the junction kept 5 bases outside the gene matches. The CDR3 has 14 residues. Per the germline V gene, CDR1 is SGHTA and CDR2 is FQGNSA. The CDR3 is CASSLMTGDEKLFF. The CDR3 DNA reads TGTGCCAGCAGCCTCATGACAGGGGATGAAAAACTGTTTTTT.

The chain recombines TRBV5-4 with TRBJ2-6; 10 bases fit TRBD1. This CDR3 comprises 17 residues. CDR1 is SGHNT, CDR2 YYREEE, per germline (reference sequence). Unmatched junction bases numbered 0, after V lost 0 bases and J lost 0 bases. This chain's CDR3 is CASSLGQGASGANVLTF. The CDR3 nucleotides read TGTGCCAGCAGCTTGGGACAGGGGGCCTCTGGGGCCAACGTCCTGACTTTC.

The V and J genes are TRBV30 and TRBJ2-7; 7 bases align to TRBD1. Germline V gene lookup returns CDR1 GTSNPN and CDR2 SVGIG (reference sequence). CDR3 size: 13 residues. V gave up 4 bases and J gave up 0 bases; unmatched junction bases: 3. CDR3 region: CAWTGQDSYEQYF. The CDR3 coding sequence is TGTGCCTGGACCGGACAGGACTCCTACGAGCAGTACTTC.

The chain links TRBV28 to TRBJ1-5; 9 nucleotides match TRBD1. The germline CDR1 and CDR2 sequences are MDHEN and SYDVKM. The CDR3 spans 17 residues. The J segment lost 4 bases and the V segment lost 6 bases, leaving 13 bases of the junction unmatched. CDR3 loop: CASSRRGQDRGNQPQHF. The CDR3 coding sequence is TGTGCCAGCAGCCGAAGGGGACAAGACAGGGGGAATCAGCCCCAGCATTTT.

This clone was counted a single time. This chain uses TRBV9 with TRBJ2-7, with TRBD2 matching over 9 bases. The germline gives CDR1 SGDLS, CDR2 YYNGEE. The V gene end was trimmed by 4 bases and the J gene end by 2 bases; junction bases not matched to a gene: 22. The CDR3 is made up of 20 amino acids. Here the CDR3 DNA reads TGTGCCAGCAGCCCTACCACCCAGGGGCGAGGGTCTAGCGGGGCCTACGAGCAGTACTTC. Protein product: CASSPTTQGRGSSGAYEQYF.

The chain uses TRBV19 and TRBJ2-7, with TRBD1 matching 9 bases. The CDR3 totals 16 residues. V shed 5 bases and J 4 bases; nucleotides not matched to a gene: 12. The germline gives CDR1 LNHDA, CDR2 SQIVND (reference sequence). This CDR3 reads CASSPYPTGGLYEQYF. In nucleotides, the CDR3 is TGTGCCAGTAGTCCCTACCCGACAGGGGGGTTGTACGAGCAGTACTTC.

The rearrangement uses TRBV28 and TRBJ2-3; the match to TRBD1 covers 9 bases. The V gene end was trimmed by 5 bases and the J gene end by 3 bases; junction bases not matched to a gene: 18. Germline lookup yields CDR1 MDHEN and CDR2 SYDVKM. The CDR3 consists of 19 residues. The CDR3 region has the DNA TGTGCCAGCAGTCCGGGGACAGGGCTATTAAGTGGGGGGACAGATACGCAGTATTTT. Translated, it gives CASSPGTGLLSGGTDTQYF.

The CDR3: CASLPSRVQETQYF. As DNA, the CDR3 is TGTGCCAGCCTTCCGAGTCGGGTACAAGAGACCCAGTACTTC. This sequence joins TRBV7-3 and TRBJ2-5, with D unresolved. Per the germline V gene, CDR1 is SGHTA and CDR2 is FQGTGA. Trimming removed 8 bases from V and 2 bases from J, with 15 bases in between. The CDR3 has 14 residues. Full variable domain (missing parts from reference TRBV7-3 and TRBJ2-5): GAGVSQTPSNKVTEKGKYVELRCDPISGHTALYWYRQSLGQGPEFLIYFQGTGAADDSGLPNDRFFAVRPEGSVSTLKIQRTERGDSAVYLCASLPSRVQETQYFGPGTRLLVL.

The chain joins TRBV11-3 to TRBJ1-2, with D possibly TRBD1 on 5 matching bases. The CDR3 extends over 15 amino acids. The V end was cut by 0 bases, the J end by 5 bases, with 13 bases between. Germline values: CDR1 SGHNT, CDR2 YENEEA. Here the CDR3 DNA reads TGTGCCAGCAGCTTAGACCCCCAGGGATGGTATGGCTACACCTTC. It translates to CASSLDPQGWYGYTF.

In regard to this clone: The sample carries other DNA sequences with the same CDR3. DNA for the CDR3: TGCGCCAGCAGCTTAACAGCAACTAATGAAAAACTGTTTTTT. It translates to CASSLTATNEKLFF. This chain joins TRBV5-1 and TRBJ1-4; no clear D. The CDR3 covers 14 residues. Germline V CDR1 and CDR2: SGHRS, YFSETQ. V lost 2 bases and J 0 bases, leaving 5 bases between the germline ends.

This rearrangement joins TRBV30 to TRBJ1-2, with D perhaps matching TRBD1 (5 bases). In germline, CDR1 is GTSNPN, CDR2 SVGIG (reference sequence). V shed 1 base and J shed 4 bases, with 13 bases lying between them. The CDR3 covers 14 residues. The CDR3 bases are TGTGCCTGGAGTGGGTTTGAGACAGCCTATGGCTACACCTTC. It encodes CAWSGFETAYGYTF.

This clone has just a few counts. The chain combines TRBV28 with TRBJ2-1, with 8 positions matching TRBD2. This CDR3 comprises 15 residues. Germline values: CDR1 MDHEN, CDR2 SYDVKM. V lost 7 bases and J lost 10; bases outside the gene matches: 15. In DNA form, the CDR3 reads TGTGCCAGCACCCCCGGGGGTAGCGGGGCAACCGAGCAGTTCTTC. Translated, it gives CASTPGGSGATEQFF.

The chain employs TRBV3-1 (or the pseudogene TRBV3-2) and TRBJ2-7; 8 positions match TRBD2. Germline V gene data show CDR1 as LGHDT and CDR2 as YNNKEL (reference sequence). The CDR3 spans 14 residues. Trimming removed 3 bases from V and 4 bases from J; junction bases left unmatched: 5. CDR3 residues: CASSHLSGVYEQYF. The CDR3 DNA is TGTGCCAGCAGCCACCTTAGCGGGGTATACGAGCAGTACTTC.

The chain joins TRBV10-3 to TRBJ2-3, with D possibly matching TRBD1 (5 bases). V lost 3 bases to trimming and J lost 2 bases, with 15 bases between them. The CDR3 consists of 16 residues. Germline V gene data show CDR1 as ENHRY and CDR2 as SYGVKD. CDR3 bases: TGTGCCATCAGTGATCGTCGCCAGGGTAACACAGATACGCAGTATTTT. Protein: CAISDRRQGNTDTQYF.

The gene calls are TRBV27 and TRBJ1-6; 7 bases agree with TRBD1. The V and J ends lost 3 bases and 11 bases, in that order; junction bases with no gene match: 16. The CDR3 is 17 amino acids. The germline V gene encodes CDR1 MNHEY and CDR2 SMNVEV (reference sequence). CDR3 residues: CASSFNDRVYAGTPLHF. The CDR3 DNA reads TGTGCCAGCAGTTTTAACGACAGGGTGTACGCGGGGACACCCCTCCACTTT.

The V gene is TRBV5-4, the J gene TRBJ2-1; possible D gene TRBD2, 6 bases. Germline assignment: CDR1 SGHNT and CDR2 YYREEE (reference sequence). CDR3 size: 15 residues. V was trimmed by 0 bases and J by 3 bases, leaving 10 bases between them. The CDR3 DNA sequence: TGTGCCAGCAGCTTGGGCGGGGTTGTCTACAATGAGCAGTTCTTC. This translates into CASSLGGVVYNEQFF.

This sequence joins TRBV12-3 or TRBV12-4 and TRBJ1-5, with D tentatively TRBD1 (5 bases). This CDR3 region has 12 residues. V was cut by 6 bases and J by 9 bases, with 12 bases left in between. The CDR3 sequence: CASSLDGGPQHF. CDR3 bases: TGTGCCAGCAGCCTGGACGGGGGGCCCCAGCATTTT.

V usage is TRBV7-9 and J usage is TRBJ2-3; D may be TRBD1 (6 bases). This CDR3 comprises 16 residues. V lost 4 bases, J lost 5 bases, and 19 bases lay in between. The germline CDR1 and CDR2 sequences are SEHNR and FQNEAQ (reference sequence). The CDR3 spells CASSSIDVGARDTQYF. The DNA for the CDR3 is TGTGCCAGCAGCTCGATTGATGTGGGGGCGAGAGATACGCAGTATTTT.

The chain links TRBV19 to TRBJ2-7; no definite D call. The V gene's germline CDR1 is LNHDA and CDR2 SQIVND (reference sequence). The V and J ends lost 10 bases and 1 base respectively, with 14 bases between them. This CDR3 contains 13 residues. The CDR3 DNA reads as TGTGCCACCTCCGGGTGGAATTCCTACGAGCAGTACTTC. Protein sequence: CATSGWNSYEQYF.

J is TRBJ1-1 and V is TRBV14, with a tentative D call TRBD1 (5 bases). Looked up from germline, CDR1 is SGHDN and CDR2 is FVKESK. The CDR3 is 18 amino acids. Between the trimmed V and J ends, which lost 3 bases and 5 bases, there was a span of 25 bases. CDR3 sequence: CASSQGFNPRVIRTEAFF. DNA for the CDR3: TGTGCCAGCAGCCAGGGATTTAACCCCAGGGTTATAAGGACTGAAGCTTTCTTT.

The genes are TRBV6-6 and TRBJ1-4, with D unclear. V was pared by 2 bases and J by 7 bases, with 5 bases between. CDR3 size: 12 residues. The germline CDR1 and CDR2 sequences are MNHNY and SVGAGI (reference sequence). The CDR3 spells CASSYVGEKLFF. In DNA, the CDR3 is TGTGCCAGCAGTTACGTCGGTGAAAAACTGTTTTTT.

This chain links TRBV5-1 with TRBJ1-1; possible D gene TRBD1, 6 bases. V was pared by 4 bases and J by 0 bases, with 13 bases between. CDR1 is SGHRS, CDR2 YFSETQ, per germline. This CDR3 has 15 amino acids. As DNA, the CDR3 is TGCGCCAGCAGCCCACTCGGACAGCTGAACACTGAAGCTTTCTTT. As protein: CASSPLGQLNTEAFF.